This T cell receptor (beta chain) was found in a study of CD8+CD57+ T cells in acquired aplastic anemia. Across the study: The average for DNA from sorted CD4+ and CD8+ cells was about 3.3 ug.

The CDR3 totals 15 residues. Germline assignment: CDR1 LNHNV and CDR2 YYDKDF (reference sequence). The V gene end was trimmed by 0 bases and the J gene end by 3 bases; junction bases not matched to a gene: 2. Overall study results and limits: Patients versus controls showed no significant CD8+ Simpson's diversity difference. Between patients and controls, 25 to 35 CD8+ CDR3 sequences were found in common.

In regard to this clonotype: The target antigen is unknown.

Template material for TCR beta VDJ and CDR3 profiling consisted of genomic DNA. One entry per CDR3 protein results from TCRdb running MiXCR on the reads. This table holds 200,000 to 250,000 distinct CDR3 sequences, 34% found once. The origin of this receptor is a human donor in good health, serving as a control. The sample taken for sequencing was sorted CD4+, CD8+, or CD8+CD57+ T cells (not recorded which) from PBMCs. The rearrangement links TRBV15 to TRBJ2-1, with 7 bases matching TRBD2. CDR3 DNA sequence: TGTGCCACCAGCAGAGACCGGACTAGCTACAATGAGCAGTTCTTC. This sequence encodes CATSRDRTSYNEQFF.